This T cell receptor (beta chain) was identified during a study of T cells in tuberculosis. Study overall: IGRA-negative adolescents, IGRA-positive adolescents with latent tuberculosis and adults with active tuberculosis formed this South African cohort. Findings and limits, study-wide: Samples were chosen by availability of cryopreserved specimens. Active tuberculosis alpha repertoires lay closer to GMM-specific TCRs than controls'.

On this clone: Its antigen is undetermined.

The assay was immunoSEQ multiplex PCR, and TCRdb's table has in-frame clones only and misses some. This sample yields 30,000 to 35,000 clones, of which about 91% are seen a single time; 2% to 3% belongs to the top ten. The time point is: new active TB diagnosis, blood taken before or within 7 days of starting treatment. Unsorted cryopreserved PBMC were sequenced, averaging approximately 100,000 T cells per clinical donor. V was pared by 1 base and J by 2 bases, with 12 bases between. The germline V gene encodes CDR1 KGHSH and CDR2 LQKENI. The CDR3 extends over 17 amino acids. This receptor was obtained from an adult with tuberculosis. The rearrangement joins TRBV18 to TRBJ2-6, with D possibly being TRBD2 (6 bases). The source material was PBMCs, sampled at tuberculosis diagnosis. CDR3 protein: CASSPQGGSPGANVLTF. CDR3 DNA: TGTGCCAGCTCACCACAGGGAGGCTCTCCTGGGGCCAACGTCCTGACTTTC. The entire variable domain, with the rest obtained from reference TRBV18 and TRBJ2-6, is as follows: NAGVMQNPRHLVRRRGQEARLRCSPMKGHSHVYWYRQLPEEGLKFMVYLQKENIIDESGMPKERFSAEFPKEGPSILRIQQVVRGDSAAYFCASSPQGGSPGANVLTFGAGSRLTVL.